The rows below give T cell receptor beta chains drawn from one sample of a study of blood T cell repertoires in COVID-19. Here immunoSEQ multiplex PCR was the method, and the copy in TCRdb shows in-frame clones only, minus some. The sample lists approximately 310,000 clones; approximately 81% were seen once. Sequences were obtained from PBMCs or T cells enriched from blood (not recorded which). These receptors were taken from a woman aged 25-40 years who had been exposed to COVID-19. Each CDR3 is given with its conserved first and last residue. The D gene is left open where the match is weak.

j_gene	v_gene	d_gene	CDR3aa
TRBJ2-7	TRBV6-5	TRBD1	CASTRDSYYEQYF
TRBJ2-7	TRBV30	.	CAGTDSSYEQYF
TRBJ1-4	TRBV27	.	CASSFERFLTTNEKLFF
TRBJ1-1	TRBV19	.	CASSPGDFGNTEAFF
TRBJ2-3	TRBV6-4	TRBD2	CASSGVAGSTDTQYF
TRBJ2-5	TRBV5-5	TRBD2	CASSRTSGRDQETQYF
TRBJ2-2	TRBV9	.	CASSVVADTGELFF
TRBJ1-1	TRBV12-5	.	CASGIGFPADTEAFF
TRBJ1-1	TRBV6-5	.	CASRTTGRNTEAFF
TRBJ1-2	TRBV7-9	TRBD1	CASSPQGAYGYTF
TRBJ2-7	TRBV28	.	CASSLTGQAYEQYF
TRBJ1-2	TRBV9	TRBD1	CASSPQDRAGLYGYTF
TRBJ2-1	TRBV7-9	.	CASSLTRLLGGEDNEQFF
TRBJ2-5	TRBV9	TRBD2	CASSVLGAGGSVETQYF
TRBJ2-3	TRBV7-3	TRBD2	CASSLALAGAARNLDTQYF
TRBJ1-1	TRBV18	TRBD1	CASTEQGVNTEAFF
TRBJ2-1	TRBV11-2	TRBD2	CASSLPLAEYNEQFF
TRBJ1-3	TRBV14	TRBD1	CASSPGTGGGNTIYF
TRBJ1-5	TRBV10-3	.	CAISGREDSNQPQHF
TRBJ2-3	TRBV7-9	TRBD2	CASVSGTSGGTDTQYF
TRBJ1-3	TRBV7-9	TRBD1	CASSSTGGSGNTIYF
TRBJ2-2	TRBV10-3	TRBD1	CAISELDRGLGELFF
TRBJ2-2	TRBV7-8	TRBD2	CASSFLPSGGANTGELFF
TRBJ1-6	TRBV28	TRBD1	CASSPPGQGINSPLHF
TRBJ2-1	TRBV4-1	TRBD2	CASSQLTGGRHEQFF
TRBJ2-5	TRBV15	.	CATSRTGFQETQYF
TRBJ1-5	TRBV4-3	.	CASSQDHRDQQPQHF
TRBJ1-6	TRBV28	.	CASRFLQGRSYNSPLHF
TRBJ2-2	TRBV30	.	CAWSASRIGGGELFF
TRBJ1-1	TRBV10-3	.	CAITPEEGRGNTEAFF
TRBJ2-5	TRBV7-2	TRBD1	CASSLARGRGETQYF
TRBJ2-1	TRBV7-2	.	CASSGGAYNEQFF
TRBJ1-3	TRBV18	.	CASSLTDTLSGNTIYF
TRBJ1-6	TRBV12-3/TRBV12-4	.	CASMSRGSPLHF